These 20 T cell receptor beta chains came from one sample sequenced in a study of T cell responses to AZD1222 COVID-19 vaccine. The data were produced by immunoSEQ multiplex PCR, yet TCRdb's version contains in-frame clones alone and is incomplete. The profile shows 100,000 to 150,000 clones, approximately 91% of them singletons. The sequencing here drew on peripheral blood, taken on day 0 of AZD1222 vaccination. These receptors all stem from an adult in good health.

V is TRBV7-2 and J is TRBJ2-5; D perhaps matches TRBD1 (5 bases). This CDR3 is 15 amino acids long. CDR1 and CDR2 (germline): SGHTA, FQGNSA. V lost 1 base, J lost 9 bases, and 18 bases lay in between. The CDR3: CASSLGQGRTWAQYF. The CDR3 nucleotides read TGTGCCAGCAGCTTAGGCCAGGGAAGGACCTGGGCCCAGTACTTC. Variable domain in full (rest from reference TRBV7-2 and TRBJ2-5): GAGVSQSPSNKVTEKGKDVELRCDPISGHTALYWYRQSLGQGLEFLIYFQGNSAPDKSGLPSDRFSAERTGGSVSTLTIQRTQQEDSAVYLCASSLGQGRTWAQYFGPGTRLLVL.

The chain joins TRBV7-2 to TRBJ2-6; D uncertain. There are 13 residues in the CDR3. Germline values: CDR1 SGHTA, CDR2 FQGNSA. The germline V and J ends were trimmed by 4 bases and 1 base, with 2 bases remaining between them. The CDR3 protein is CASSSSGANVLTF. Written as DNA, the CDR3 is TGTGCCAGCAGCTCATCTGGGGCCAACGTCCTGACTTTC.

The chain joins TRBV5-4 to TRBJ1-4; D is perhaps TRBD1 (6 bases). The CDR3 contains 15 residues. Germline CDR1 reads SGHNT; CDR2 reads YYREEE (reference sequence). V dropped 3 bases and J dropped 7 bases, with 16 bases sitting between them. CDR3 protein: CASSSQRGAGEKLFF. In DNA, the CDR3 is TGTGCCAGCAGCTCACAACGGGGGGCAGGTGAAAAACTGTTTTTT. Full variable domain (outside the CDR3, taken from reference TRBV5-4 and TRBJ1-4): ETGVTQSPTHLIKTRGQQVTLRCSSQSGHNTVSWYQQALGQGPQFIFQYYREEENGRGNFPPRFSGLQFPNYSSELNVNALELDDSALYLCASSSQRGAGEKLFFGSGTQLSVL.

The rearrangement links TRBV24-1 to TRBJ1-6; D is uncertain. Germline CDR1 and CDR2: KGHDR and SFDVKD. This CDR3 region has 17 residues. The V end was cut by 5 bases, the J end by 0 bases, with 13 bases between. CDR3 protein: CATSAKRTSSYNSPLHF. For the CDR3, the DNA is TGTGCCACCAGTGCCAAGAGGACCAGCTCCTATAATTCACCCCTCCACTTT.

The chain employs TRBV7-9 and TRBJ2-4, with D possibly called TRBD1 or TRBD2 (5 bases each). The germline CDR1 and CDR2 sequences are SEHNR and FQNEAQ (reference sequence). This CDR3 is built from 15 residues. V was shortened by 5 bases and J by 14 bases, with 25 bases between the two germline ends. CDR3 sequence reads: CASSRAGDGTLREYF. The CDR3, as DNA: TGTGCCAGCAGCCGAGCCGGGGACGGAACACTCCGGGAGTACTTC.

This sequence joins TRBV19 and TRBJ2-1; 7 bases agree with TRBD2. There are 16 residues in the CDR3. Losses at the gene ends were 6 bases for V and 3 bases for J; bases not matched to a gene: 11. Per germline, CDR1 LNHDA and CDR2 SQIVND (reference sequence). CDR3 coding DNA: TGTGCCAGTAGCAATGCCGGGACTATAATCTACAATGAGCAGTTCTTC. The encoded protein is CASSNAGTIIYNEQFF.

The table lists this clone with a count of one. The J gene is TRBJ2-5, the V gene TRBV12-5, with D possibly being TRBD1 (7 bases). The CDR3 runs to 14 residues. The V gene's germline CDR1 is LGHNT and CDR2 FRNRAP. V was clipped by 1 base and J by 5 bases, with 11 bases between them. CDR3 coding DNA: TGTGCTAGTGGTTTGGGACAGGGAGGTGAGACCCAGTACTTC. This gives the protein CASGLGQGGETQYF.

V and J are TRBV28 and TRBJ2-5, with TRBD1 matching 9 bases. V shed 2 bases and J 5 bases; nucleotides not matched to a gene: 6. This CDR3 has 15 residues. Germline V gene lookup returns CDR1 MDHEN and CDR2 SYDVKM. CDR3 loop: CASSLVGQGVETQYF. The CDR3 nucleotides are TGTGCCAGCAGTTTAGTGGGACAGGGTGTGGAGACCCAGTACTTC.

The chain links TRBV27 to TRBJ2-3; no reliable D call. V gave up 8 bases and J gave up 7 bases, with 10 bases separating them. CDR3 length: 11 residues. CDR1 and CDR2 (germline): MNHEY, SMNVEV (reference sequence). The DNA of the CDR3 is TGTGCCAGCGGCATAGGGAATACGCAGTATTTT. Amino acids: CASGIGNTQYF.

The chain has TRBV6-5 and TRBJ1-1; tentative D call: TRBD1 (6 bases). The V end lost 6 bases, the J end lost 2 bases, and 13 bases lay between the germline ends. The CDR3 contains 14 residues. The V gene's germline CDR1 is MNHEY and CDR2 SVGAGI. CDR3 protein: CASSPLGGNTEAFF. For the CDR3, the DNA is TGTGCCAGCAGCCCATTAGGGGGTAACACTGAAGCTTTCTTT.

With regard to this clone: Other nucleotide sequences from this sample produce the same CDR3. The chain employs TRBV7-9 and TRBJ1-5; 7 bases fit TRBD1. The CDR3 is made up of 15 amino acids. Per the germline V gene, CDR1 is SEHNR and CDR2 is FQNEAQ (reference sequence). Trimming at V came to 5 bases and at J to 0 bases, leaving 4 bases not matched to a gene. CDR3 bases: TGTGCCAGCAGCCCCACAGGGGATAGCAATCAGCCCCAGCATTTT. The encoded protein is CASSPTGDSNQPQHF.

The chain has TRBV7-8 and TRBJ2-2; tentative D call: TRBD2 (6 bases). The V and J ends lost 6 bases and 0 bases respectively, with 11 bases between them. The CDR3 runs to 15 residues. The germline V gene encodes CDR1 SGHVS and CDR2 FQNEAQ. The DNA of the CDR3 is TGTGCCAGCAGTTTCGGACTATCGAACACCGGGGAGCTGTTTTTT. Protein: CASSFGLSNTGELFF.

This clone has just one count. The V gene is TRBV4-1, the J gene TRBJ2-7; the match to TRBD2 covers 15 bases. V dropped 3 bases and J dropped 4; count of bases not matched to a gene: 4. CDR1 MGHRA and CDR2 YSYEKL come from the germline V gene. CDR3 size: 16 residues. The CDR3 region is CASSHGLAGGLYEQYF. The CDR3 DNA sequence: TGCGCCAGCAGCCACGGACTAGCGGGGGGGCTATACGAGCAGTACTTC.

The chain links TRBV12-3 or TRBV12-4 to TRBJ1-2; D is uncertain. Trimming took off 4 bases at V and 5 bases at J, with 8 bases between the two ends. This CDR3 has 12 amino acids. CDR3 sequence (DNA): TGTGCCAGCAGTTGGCGACAATATGGCTACACCTTC. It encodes CASSWRQYGYTF.

The CDR3 loop reads CASSLARGGGSSYNEQFF. The CDR3 DNA reads TGTGCCAGCAGCTTGGCCCGAGGAGGCGGGAGCTCCTACAATGAGCAGTTCTTC. The chain combines TRBV5-6 with TRBJ2-1, with TRBD2 matching over 7 bases. The length of the CDR3 is 18 residues. CDR1 is SGHDT, CDR2 YYEEEE, per germline. V was clipped by 0 bases and J by 0 bases; unmatched bases: 9.

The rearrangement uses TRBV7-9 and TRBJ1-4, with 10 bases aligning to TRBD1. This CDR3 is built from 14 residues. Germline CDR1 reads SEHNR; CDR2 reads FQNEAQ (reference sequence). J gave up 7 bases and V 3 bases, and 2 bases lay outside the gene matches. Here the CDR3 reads CASSLGQGSEKLFF. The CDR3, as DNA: TGTGCCAGCAGCTTGGGACAGGGGAGTGAAAAACTGTTTTTT.

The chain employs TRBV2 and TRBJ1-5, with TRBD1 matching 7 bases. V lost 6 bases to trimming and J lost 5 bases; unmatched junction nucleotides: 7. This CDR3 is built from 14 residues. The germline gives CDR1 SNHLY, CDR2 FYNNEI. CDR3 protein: CASRPDRDYQPQHF. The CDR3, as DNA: TGTGCCAGCAGGCCCGACAGGGACTATCAGCCCCAGCATTTT.

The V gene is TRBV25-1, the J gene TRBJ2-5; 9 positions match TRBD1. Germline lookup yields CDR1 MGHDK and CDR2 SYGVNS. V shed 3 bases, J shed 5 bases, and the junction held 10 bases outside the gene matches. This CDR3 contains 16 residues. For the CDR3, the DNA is TGTGCCAGCAGTGATTCTGGGACAGGGAACGGGGAGACCCAGTACTTC. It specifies CASSDSGTGNGETQYF.

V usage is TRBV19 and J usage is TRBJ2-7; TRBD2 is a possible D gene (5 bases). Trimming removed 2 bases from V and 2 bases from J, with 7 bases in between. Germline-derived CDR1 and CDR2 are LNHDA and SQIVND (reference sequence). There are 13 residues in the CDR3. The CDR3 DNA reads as TGTGCCAGTAGTATAAGAGGGACCTACGAGCAGTACTTC. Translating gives CASSIRGTYEQYF.

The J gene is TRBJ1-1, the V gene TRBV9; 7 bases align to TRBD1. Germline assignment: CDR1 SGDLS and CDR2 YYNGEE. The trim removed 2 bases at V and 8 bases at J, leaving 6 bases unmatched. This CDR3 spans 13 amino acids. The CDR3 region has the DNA TGTGCCAGCAGCGTGGGGACAGTGGGGGAAGCTTTCTTT. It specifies CASSVGTVGEAFF.